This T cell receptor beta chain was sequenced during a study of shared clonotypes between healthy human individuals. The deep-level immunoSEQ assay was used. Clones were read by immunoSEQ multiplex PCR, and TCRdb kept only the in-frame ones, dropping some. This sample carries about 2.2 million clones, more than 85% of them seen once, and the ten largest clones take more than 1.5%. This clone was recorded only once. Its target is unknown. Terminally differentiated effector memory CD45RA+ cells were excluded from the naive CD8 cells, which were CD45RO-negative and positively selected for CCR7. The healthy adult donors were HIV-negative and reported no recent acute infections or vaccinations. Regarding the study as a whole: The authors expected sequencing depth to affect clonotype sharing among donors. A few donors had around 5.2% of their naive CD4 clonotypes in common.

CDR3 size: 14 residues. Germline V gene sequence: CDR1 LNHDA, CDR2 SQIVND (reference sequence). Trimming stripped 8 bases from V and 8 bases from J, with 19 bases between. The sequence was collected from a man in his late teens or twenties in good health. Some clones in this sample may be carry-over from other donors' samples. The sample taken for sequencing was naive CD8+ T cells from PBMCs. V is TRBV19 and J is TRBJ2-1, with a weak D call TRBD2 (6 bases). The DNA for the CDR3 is TGTGCCAGTTCTGGGTGGGCCACGGGAGATGAGCAGTTCTTC. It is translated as CASSGWATGDEQFF.